This T cell receptor beta chain is drawn from a study of blood T cells in healthy people across ages. Whole-study context: Template switching recovered approximately one barcoded beta molecule for every two T cells.

This clonotype was counted many times. Germline assignment: CDR1 SGHRS and CDR2 YFSETQ. Trimming took 0 bases from V and 3 from J, leaving 16 bases between them. This CDR3 comprises 16 residues. PCR was performed a second time for roughly 6 to 12 cycles using a sample-barcoded 5' primer and a J-beta primer mix. TCRdb used MiXCR to reprocess the 5' RACE reads, holding one entry per CDR3 protein. The sample records roughly 1,100,000 distinct CDR3 sequences, under 30% being singletons. This same sample was also taken into another study, of T cells of mothers and their children. Per that paper: Donation came from three healthy Caucasian mothers together with their six children.

V and J are TRBV5-1 and TRBJ2-7; no clear D gene. The sample consisted of blood. The clonotype was recovered from a girl aged 2-10 years in good health. The CDR3 here is CASSLAGVASNYEQYF. Written as DNA, the CDR3 is TGCGCCAGCAGCTTGGCCGGAGTAGCTTCCAACTACGAGCAGTACTTC.